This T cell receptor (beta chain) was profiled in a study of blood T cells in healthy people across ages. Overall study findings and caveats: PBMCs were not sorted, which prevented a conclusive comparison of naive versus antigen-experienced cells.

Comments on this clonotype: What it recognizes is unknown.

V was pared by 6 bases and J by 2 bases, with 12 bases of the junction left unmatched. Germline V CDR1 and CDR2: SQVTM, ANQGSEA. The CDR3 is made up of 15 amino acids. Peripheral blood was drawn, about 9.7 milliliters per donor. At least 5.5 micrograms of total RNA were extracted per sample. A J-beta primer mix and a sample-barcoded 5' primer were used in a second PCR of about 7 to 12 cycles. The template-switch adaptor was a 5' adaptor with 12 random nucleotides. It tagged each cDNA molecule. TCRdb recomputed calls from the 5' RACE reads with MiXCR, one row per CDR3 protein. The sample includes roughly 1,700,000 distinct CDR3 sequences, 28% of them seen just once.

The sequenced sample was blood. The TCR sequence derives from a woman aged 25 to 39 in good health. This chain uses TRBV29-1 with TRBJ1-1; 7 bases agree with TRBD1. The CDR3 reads CSVSEAGTANTEAFF. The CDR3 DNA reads TGCAGCGTCTCCGAGGCCGGGACAGCTAACACTGAAGCTTTCTTT.